Below, 18 T cell receptor beta chains from the same sample are listed, as sequenced in a study of blood T cell repertoires in COVID-19. Assay used: immunoSEQ multiplex PCR; TCRdb lists only in-frame clones, some missing. The data show tens of thousands of clones, more than 75% seen once. The sequenced material came from peripheral blood. Every receptor here comes from a man between 65 and 80 years old with acute or convalescent COVID-19.

The chain carries TRBV7-2 and TRBJ2-2, with 9 bases fitting TRBD1. Germline CDR1 SGHTA, CDR2 FQGNSA. The CDR3 loop spans 15 amino acids. J lost 4 bases, V lost 6 bases, and 6 bases had no gene match. CDR3 residues: CASRRQGVGTGELFF. The CDR3 DNA follows: TGTGCCAGCAGACGACAGGGGGTCGGCACCGGGGAGCTGTTTTTT. Full variable domain (missing parts from reference TRBV7-2 and TRBJ2-2): GAGVSQSPSNKVTEKGKDVELRCDPISGHTALYWYRQSLGQGLEFLIYFQGNSAPDKSGLPSDRFSAERTGGSVSTLTIQRTQQEDSAVYLCASRRQGVGTGELFFGEGSRLTVL.

The gene calls are TRBV5-1 and TRBJ1-3, with D maybe TRBD1 (5 bases). This CDR3 region has 13 residues. Germline V gives CDR1 SGHRS, CDR2 YFSETQ. V shed 0 bases and J shed 4 bases, with 5 bases lying between them. CDR3 bases: TGCGCCAGCAGCTTGGACAGGGGAAACACCATATATTTT. It specifies CASSLDRGNTIYF.

This chain links TRBV2 with TRBJ2-1; 10 bases line up with TRBD1. CDR1 is SNHLY, CDR2 FYNNEI, per germline. With 5 bases clipped from V and 7 bases from J, the junction kept 5 bases outside the gene matches. The CDR3 is 14 residues long. As DNA, the CDR3 is TGTGCCAGCAGTACAAGGGGACAGGGGAATGAGCAGTTCTTC. Its protein product is CASSTRGQGNEQFF.

The rearrangement uses TRBV7-2 and TRBJ2-2; 11 nucleotides line up with TRBD1. CDR1 is SGHTA and CDR2 is FQGNSA in the germline V gene. V gave up 5 bases and J gave up 4 bases; unmatched junction bases: 12. The CDR3 runs 18 residues. Here the CDR3 DNA reads TGTGCCAGCAGCGAGGATCAAATGGACAGGGGGCCCACCGGGGAGCTGTTTTTT. It specifies CASSEDQMDRGPTGELFF.

This chain links TRBV27 with TRBJ1-4, with D maybe TRBD1 (5 bases). The germline V and J ends were trimmed by 5 bases and 13 bases, with 20 bases remaining between them. Germline V lookup: CDR1 MNHEY, CDR2 SMNVEV (reference sequence). There are 14 residues in the CDR3. The CDR3 coding sequence is TGTGCCAGCAGTCCCACGGGGGGGGGAGGACGACTGTTTTTT. Protein: CASSPTGGGGRLFF.

This clone was counted only a few times. This chain joins TRBV6-5 and TRBJ1-5, with 7 bases aligning to TRBD1. Germline assignment: CDR1 MNHEY and CDR2 SVGAGI. With 4 bases clipped from V and 0 bases from J, the junction kept 6 bases outside the gene matches. The CDR3 is 16 residues long. The CDR3 loop reads CASSLQGIYSNQPQHF. CDR3 coding DNA: TGTGCCAGCAGTTTACAGGGGATTTATAGCAATCAGCCCCAGCATTTT.

The chain links TRBV15 to TRBJ1-2; D ambiguous. Trimming pared 4 bases from V and 4 bases from J, leaving 7 bases between. Germline V gives CDR1 LNHNV, CDR2 YYDKDF (reference sequence). The CDR3 is 12 amino acids. CDR3 region: CATSTFLYGYTF. The CDR3 DNA reads TGTGCCACCAGCACGTTCCTCTATGGCTACACCTTC.

V is TRBV6-2 or TRBV6-3 and J is TRBJ2-3; 7 bases line up with TRBD2. V lost 2 bases to trimming and J lost 6 bases; unmatched junction nucleotides: 8. This CDR3 has 15 amino acids. Per the germline V gene, CDR1 is MNHEY and CDR2 is SVGEGT. Here the CDR3 reads CASSYKGLRIDTQYF. DNA for the CDR3: TGTGCCAGCAGTTACAAGGGACTACGTATCGATACGCAGTATTTT.

J is TRBJ2-2 and V is TRBV7-2, with TRBD1 identical over 9 bases. J was trimmed by 1 base and V by 5 bases; bases with no gene match: 11. CDR3 length: 18 residues. Germline lookup yields CDR1 SGHTA and CDR2 FQGNSA. The CDR3 here is CASSPRGRDRVNTGELFF. The CDR3 DNA reads as TGTGCCAGCAGCCCACGCGGTCGGGACAGGGTGAACACCGGGGAGCTGTTTTTT.

The V and J genes are TRBV28 and TRBJ1-5, with TRBD1 matching 10 bases. CDR3 size: 15 residues. In germline, CDR1 is MDHEN, CDR2 SYDVKM. With V trimmed by 3 bases and J by 3 bases, 2 bases remained unmatched. As DNA, the CDR3 is TGTGCCAGCAGTTTGACAGGGGGCGTCAATCAGCCCCAGCATTTT. Translation gives CASSLTGGVNQPQHF.

This sequence joins TRBV4-2 and TRBJ1-5; 9 bases align to TRBD1. CDR1 and CDR2 (germline): LGHNA, YNFKEQ. This CDR3 is 15 amino acids long. The J segment lost 7 bases and the V segment lost 4 bases, leaving 8 bases of the junction unmatched. CDR3 bases: TGTGCCAGCAGCCTTGAACAGGGGGCAAGACAGCCCCAGCATTTT. Protein sequence: CASSLEQGARQPQHF.

V usage is TRBV5-1 and J usage is TRBJ2-3; weak D call: TRBD2 (6 bases). Trimming left V 4 bases short and J 1 base short, with 10 bases between. Germline V gene data show CDR1 as SGHRS and CDR2 as YFSETQ. CDR3 length equals 14 residues. This CDR3 is CASSRGGGTDTQYF. The CDR3 bases are TGCGCCAGCAGCCGGGGCGGGGGCACAGATACGCAGTATTTT.

The V gene is TRBV2, the J gene TRBJ2-3, with D possibly matching TRBD1 (5 bases). CDR3 size: 15 residues. Trimming removed 2 bases at V and 2 bases at J, with 11 bases between. The V gene's germline CDR1 is SNHLY and CDR2 FYNNEI. CDR3 sequence: CASSETGLNTDTQYF. The CDR3, as DNA: TGTGCCAGCAGTGAAACAGGTTTAAACACAGATACGCAGTATTTT.

The chain carries TRBV5-4 and TRBJ1-4, with 9 bases that match TRBD1. From germline, CDR1 is SGHNT and CDR2 YYREEE (reference sequence). V shed 10 bases, J shed 7 bases, and the junction held 11 bases outside the gene matches. The length of the CDR3 is 14 residues. The CDR3 spells CAGSTGGASEKLFF. CDR3 nucleotides: TGTGCCGGGTCTACAGGGGGCGCTTCTGAAAAACTGTTTTTT.

The gene calls are TRBV19 and TRBJ1-2; 10 bases align to TRBD1. The CDR3 runs to 13 residues. After removal of 5 bases from V and 8 bases from J, the junction contained 5 bases not matched to a gene. Per germline, CDR1 LNHDA and CDR2 SQIVND (reference sequence). Here the CDR3 DNA reads TGTGCCAGTAGTTGGAGACAGGGGGCAGGCTACACCTTC. Its translation: CASSWRQGAGYTF. Filled out from reference TRBV19 and TRBJ1-2, the complete variable domain reads DGGITQSPKYLFRKEGQNVTLSCEQNLNHDAMYWYRQDPGQGLRLIYYSQIVNDFQKGDIAEGYSVSREKKESFPLTVTSAQKNPTAFYLCASSWRQGAGYTFGSGTRLTVV.

The chain is built from TRBV2 and TRBJ2-3; the D gene is possibly TRBD1 (6 bases). CDR3 length: 15 amino acids. V shed 6 bases and J shed 2 bases, with 15 bases lying between them. The germline V gene has CDR1 SNHLY and CDR2 FYNNEI. The CDR3 region has the DNA TGTGCCAGCAGGGTCAGGGGTAGCGCCACAGATACGCAGTATTTT. Its translation: CASRVRGSATDTQYF.

The rearrangement joins TRBV19 to TRBJ1-5; D possibly corresponds to TRBD1 (6 bases). The V and J ends lost 3 bases and 6 bases respectively, with 12 bases between them. Germline V gives CDR1 LNHDA, CDR2 SQIVND (reference sequence). There are 14 residues in the CDR3. The CDR3 bases are TGTGCCAGTAGTATCGGTGACAGGATTCAGCCCCAGCATTTT. Translated, it gives CASSIGDRIQPQHF.

V and J are TRBV7-2 and TRBJ1-2, with TRBD1 matching 11 bases. CDR1 and CDR2 (germline): SGHTA, FQGNSA. The V gene end was trimmed by 5 bases and the J gene end by 8 bases; junction bases not matched to a gene: 7. CDR3 length equals 14 residues. The DNA for the CDR3 is TGTGCCAGCAGCCCGGACAGGGGGCGGGAAGGCTACACCTTC. This gives the protein CASSPDRGREGYTF.